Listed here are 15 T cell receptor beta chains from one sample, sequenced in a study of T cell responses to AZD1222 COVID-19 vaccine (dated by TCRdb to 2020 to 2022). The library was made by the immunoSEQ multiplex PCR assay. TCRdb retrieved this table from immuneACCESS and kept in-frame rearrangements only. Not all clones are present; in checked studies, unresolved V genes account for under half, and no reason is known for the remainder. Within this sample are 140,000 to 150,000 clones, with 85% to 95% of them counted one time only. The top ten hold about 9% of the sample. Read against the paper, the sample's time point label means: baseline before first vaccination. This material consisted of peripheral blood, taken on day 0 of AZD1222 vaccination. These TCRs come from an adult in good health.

The CDR3 nucleotides read TGCAATCCTAACTATGGCTACACCTTC. It translates to CNPNYGYTF. The chain couples TRBV20-1 to TRBJ1-2; D is unclear. CDR3 size: 9 residues. CDR1 and CDR2 from the germline V gene are DFQATT and SNEGSKA (reference sequence).

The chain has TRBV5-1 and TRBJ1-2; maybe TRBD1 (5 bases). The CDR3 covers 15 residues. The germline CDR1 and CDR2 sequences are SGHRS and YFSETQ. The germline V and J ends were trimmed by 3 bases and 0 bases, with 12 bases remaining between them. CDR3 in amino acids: CASSSGDGTNYGYTF. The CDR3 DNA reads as TGCGCCAGCAGCTCTGGGGACGGGACTAACTATGGCTACACCTTC.

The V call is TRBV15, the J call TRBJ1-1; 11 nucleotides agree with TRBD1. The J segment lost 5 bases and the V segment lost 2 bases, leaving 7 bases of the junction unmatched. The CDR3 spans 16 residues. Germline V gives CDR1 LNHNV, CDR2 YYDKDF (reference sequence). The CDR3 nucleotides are TGTGCCACCAGCAGATCCGGGACAGGGGGGAGGACTGAAGCTTTCTTT. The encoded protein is CATSRSGTGGRTEAFF.

The CDR3 spells CATSAGDRPNTEAFF. CDR3 sequence (DNA): TGTGCCACCAGCGCCGGGGACAGACCGAACACTGAAGCTTTCTTT. The genes are TRBV15 and TRBJ1-1, with 7 bases lining up with TRBD1. The CDR3 length is 15 residues. V was pared by 5 bases and J by 1 base, with 7 bases of the junction left unmatched. From germline, CDR1 is LNHNV and CDR2 YYDKDF (reference sequence).

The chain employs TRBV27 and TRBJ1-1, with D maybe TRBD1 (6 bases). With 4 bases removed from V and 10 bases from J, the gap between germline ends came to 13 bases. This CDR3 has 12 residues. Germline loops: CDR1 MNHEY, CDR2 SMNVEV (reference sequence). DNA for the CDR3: TGTGCCAGCAGTTCGCTGGGGGGCGGAGCTTTCTTT. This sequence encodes CASSSLGGGAFF.

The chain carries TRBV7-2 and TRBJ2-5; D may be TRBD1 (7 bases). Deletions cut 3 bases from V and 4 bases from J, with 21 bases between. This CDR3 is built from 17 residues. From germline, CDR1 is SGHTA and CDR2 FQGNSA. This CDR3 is CASSFAGQSRFRETQYF. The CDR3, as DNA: TGTGCCAGCAGCTTTGCGGGACAGAGTAGATTTAGAGAGACCCAGTACTTC.

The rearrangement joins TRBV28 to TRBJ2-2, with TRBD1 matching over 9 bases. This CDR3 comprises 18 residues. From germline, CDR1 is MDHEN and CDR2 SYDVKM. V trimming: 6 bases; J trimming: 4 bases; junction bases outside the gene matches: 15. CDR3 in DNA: TGTGCCAGCAGCCCCCAGGGACAGGGAACTGGCGGCACCGGGGAGCTGTTTTTT. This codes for CASSPQGQGTGGTGELFF.

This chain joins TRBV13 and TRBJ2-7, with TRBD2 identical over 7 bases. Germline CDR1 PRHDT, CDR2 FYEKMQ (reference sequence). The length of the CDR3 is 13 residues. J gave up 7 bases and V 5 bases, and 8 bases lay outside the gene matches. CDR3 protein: CASSPGGFGEQYF. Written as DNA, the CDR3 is TGTGCCAGCAGCCCCGGGGGGTTTGGGGAGCAGTACTTC.

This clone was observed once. The CDR3 reads CASRPPTAYEQYF. The CDR3, as DNA: TGTGCCAGCAGGCCTCCCACTGCATACGAGCAGTACTTC. This chain connects TRBV28 to TRBJ2-7; D is ambiguous. The CDR3 loop spans 13 amino acids. The V end lost 6 bases, the J end lost 4 bases, and 13 bases lay between the germline ends. Germline values: CDR1 MDHEN, CDR2 SYDVKM. Combining the CDR3 with reference TRBV28 and TRBJ2-7 gives the whole variable domain DVKVTQSSRYLVKRTGEKVFLECVQDMDHENMFWYRQDPGLGLRLIYFSYDVKMKEKGDIPEGYSVSREKKERFSLILESASTNQTSMYLCASRPPTAYEQYFGPGTRLTVT.

Here the CDR3 DNA reads TGCAGCGTTGCGGCGGACTATGGCTACACCTTC. The encoded protein is CSVAADYGYTF. The V call is TRBV29-1, the J call TRBJ1-2; D gene unclear. Germline V gene sequence: CDR1 SQVTM, CDR2 ANQGSEA. The CDR3 covers 11 residues. V gave up 4 bases and J gave up 3 bases, with 6 bases separating them. The full variable domain, with the rest looked up from reference TRBV29-1 and TRBJ1-2, is SAVISQKPSRDICQRGTSLTIQCQVDSQVTMMFWYRQQPGQSLTLIATANQGSEATYESGFVIDKFPISRPNLTFSTLTVSNMSPEDSSIYLCSVAADYGYTFGSGTRLTVV.

The CDR3 sequence is CASSYDSVYNSPLHF. The CDR3, as DNA: TGTGCCAGCAGCTACGACAGCGTCTATAATTCACCCCTCCACTTT. The J gene is TRBJ1-6, the V gene TRBV6-6; TRBD1 might be the D (5 bases). There are 15 residues in the CDR3. V lost 6 bases, J lost 3 bases, and 12 bases lay in between. Per the germline V gene, CDR1 is MNHNY and CDR2 is SVGAGI (reference sequence).

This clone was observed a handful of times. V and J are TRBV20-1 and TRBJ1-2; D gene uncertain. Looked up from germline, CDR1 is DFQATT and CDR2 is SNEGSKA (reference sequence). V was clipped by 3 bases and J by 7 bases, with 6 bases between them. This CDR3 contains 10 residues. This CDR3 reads CSASGFGYTF. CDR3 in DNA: TGCAGTGCTAGTGGGTTTGGCTACACCTTC.

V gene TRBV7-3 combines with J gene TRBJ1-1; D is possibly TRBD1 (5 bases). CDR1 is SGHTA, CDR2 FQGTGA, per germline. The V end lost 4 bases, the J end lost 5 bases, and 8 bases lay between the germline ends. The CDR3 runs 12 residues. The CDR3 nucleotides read TGTGCCAGCAGCTCCCGGGGGACTGAAGCTTTCTTT. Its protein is CASSSRGTEAFF.

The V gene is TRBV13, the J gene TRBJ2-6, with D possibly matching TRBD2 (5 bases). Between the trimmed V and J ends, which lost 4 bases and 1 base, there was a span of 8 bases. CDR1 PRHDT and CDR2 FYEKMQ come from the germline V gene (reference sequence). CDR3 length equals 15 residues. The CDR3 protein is CASSSAGSGANVLTF. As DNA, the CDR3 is TGTGCCAGCAGCTCCGCGGGTTCTGGGGCCAACGTCCTGACTTTC.

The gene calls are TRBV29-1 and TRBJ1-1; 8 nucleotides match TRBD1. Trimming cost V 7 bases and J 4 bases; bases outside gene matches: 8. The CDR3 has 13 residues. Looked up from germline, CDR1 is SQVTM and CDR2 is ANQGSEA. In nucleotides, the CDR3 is TGCAGCGGAAAGGACAGGGTGGGCACTGAAGCTTTCTTT. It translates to CSGKDRVGTEAFF. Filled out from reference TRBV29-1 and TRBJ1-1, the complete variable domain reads SAVISQKPSRDICQRGTSLTIQCQVDSQVTMMFWYRQQPGQSLTLIATANQGSEATYESGFVIDKFPISRPNLTFSTLTVSNMSPEDSSIYLCSGKDRVGTEAFFGQGTRLTVV.